The present entry profiles one TCR beta chain with its context. The CDR3 extends over 16 amino acids. The junction had 5 bases not matched to a gene; V was cut back by 0 bases and J by 1 base. CDR1 is ENHRY, CDR2 SYGVKD, per germline. The data belong to a study of cytomegalovirus exposure and HLA in healthy donors. PCR used 60 Vbeta primers and 13 Jbeta primers. Assay: immunoSEQ multiplex PCR; the TCRdb copy retains only in-frame clones and omits some. The sample has tens of thousands of clones; around 60% are singletons. The TCR comes from a human donor in good health. The rearrangement links TRBV10-3 to TRBJ1-1; 7 bases line up with TRBD1. What was sequenced was PBMCs. CDR3 coding DNA: TGTGCCATCAGTGAGTCGGTGAGGGACAGGAACACTGAAGCTTTCTTT. Its translation is CAISESVRDRNTEAFF.